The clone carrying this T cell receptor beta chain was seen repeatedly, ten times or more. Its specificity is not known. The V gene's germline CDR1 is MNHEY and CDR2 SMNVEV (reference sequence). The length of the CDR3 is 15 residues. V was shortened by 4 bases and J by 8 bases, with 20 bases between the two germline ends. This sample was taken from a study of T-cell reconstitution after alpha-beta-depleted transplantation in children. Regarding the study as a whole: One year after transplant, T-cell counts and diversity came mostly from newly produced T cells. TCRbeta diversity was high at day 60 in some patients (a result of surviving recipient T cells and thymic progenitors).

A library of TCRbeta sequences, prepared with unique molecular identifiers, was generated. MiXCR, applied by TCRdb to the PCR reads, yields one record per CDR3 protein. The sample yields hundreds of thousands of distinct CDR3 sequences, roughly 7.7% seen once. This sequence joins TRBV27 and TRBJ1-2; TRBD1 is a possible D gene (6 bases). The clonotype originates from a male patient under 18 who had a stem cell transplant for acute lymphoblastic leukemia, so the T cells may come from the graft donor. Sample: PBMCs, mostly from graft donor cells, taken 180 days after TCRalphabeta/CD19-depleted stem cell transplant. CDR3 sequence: CASSSATGPAGGYTF. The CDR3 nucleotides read TGTGCCAGCAGTTCAGCGACAGGCCCCGCGGGAGGCTACACCTTC.